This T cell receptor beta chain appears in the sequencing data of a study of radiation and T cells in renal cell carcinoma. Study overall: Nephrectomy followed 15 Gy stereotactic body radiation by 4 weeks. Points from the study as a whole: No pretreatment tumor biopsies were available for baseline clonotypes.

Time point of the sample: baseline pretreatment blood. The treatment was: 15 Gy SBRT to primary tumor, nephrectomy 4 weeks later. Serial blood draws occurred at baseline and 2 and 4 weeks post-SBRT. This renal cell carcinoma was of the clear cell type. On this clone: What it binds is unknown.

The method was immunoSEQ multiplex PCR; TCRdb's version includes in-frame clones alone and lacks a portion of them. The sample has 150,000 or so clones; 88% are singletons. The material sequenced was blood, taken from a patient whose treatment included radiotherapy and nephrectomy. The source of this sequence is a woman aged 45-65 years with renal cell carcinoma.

CDR3 protein: CASSPRGSGGEWIYEQYF. The CDR3 coding sequence is TGTGCCAGCAGCCCCCGTGGTAGCGGGGGTGAGTGGATTTACGAGCAGTACTTC. The chain carries TRBV11-3 and TRBJ2-7, with 9 bases identical to TRBD2. Germline V gives CDR1 SGHNT, CDR2 YENEEA. Germline trimming cut 5 bases from V and 4 bases from J; bases unmatched to any gene: 18. This CDR3 region has 18 residues. Combining the CDR3 with reference TRBV11-3 and TRBJ2-7 gives the whole variable domain EAGVVQSPRYKIIEKKQPVAFWCNPISGHNTLYWYLQNLGQGPELLIRYENEEAVDDSQLPKDRFSAERLKGVDSTLKIQPAELGDSAVYLCASSPRGSGGEWIYEQYFGPGTRLTVT.